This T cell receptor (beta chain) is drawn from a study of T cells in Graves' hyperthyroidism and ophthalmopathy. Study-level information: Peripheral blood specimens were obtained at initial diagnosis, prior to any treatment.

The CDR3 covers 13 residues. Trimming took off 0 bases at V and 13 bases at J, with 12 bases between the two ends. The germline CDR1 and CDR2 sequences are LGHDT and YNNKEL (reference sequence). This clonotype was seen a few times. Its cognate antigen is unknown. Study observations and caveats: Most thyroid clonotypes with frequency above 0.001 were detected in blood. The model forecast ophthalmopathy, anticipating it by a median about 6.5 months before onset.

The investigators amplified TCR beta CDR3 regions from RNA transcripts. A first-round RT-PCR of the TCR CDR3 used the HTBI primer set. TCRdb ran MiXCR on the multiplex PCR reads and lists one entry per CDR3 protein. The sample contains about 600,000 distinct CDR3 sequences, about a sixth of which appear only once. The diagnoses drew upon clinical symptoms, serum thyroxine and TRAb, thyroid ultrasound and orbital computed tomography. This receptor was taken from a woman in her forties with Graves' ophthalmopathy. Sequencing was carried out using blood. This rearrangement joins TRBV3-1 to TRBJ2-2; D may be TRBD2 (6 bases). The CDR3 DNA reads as TGTGCCAGCAGCCAAGATAGCGGCCCACGGCTGTTTTTT. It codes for CASSQDSGPRLFF. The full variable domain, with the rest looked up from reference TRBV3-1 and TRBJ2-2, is DTAVSQTPKYLVTQMGNDKSIKCEQNLGHDTMYWYKQDSKKFLKIMFSYNNKELIINETVPNRFSPKSPDKAHLNLHINSLELGDSAVYFCASSQDSGPRLFFGEGSRLTVL.